This T cell receptor (beta chain) was found in a study of cytomegalovirus exposure and HLA in healthy donors. About the research overall: Across a few hundred genotyped donors, approximately 81% landed in the Caucasian-associated ancestry cluster.

Comments on this clone: Its specificity is unknown.

Use of 60 Vbeta and 13 Jbeta primers characterized the PCR. Some clones are missing from TCRdb's copy, which holds only in-frame ones; the method was immunoSEQ multiplex PCR. Of around 160,000 clones listed, approximately 78% are singletons. Study outcomes and limitations: A previous analysis found most TCR beta V segments productive roughly 87% or roughly 30% of the time. The study carried out a later analysis of TCR beta sequences. It associated 15,000 to 20,000 of them with specific HLA alleles at a false discovery rate of 0.05. The later analysis indicated that the majority of CMV-associated TCR beta chains appeared HLA-restricted.

V lost 5 bases, J lost 2 bases, and 4 bases stayed unmatched. Germline V gives CDR1 SGDLS, CDR2 YYNGEE. CDR3 length equals 15 residues. The TCR originated in a male donor in good health and CMV-seronegative. The V call is TRBV9, the J call TRBJ2-1, with TRBD2 identical over 10 bases. The sequenced sample was PBMCs. The CDR3 coding sequence is TGTGCCAGCAGTACTCTAGCGGGGGCCTACAATGAGCAGTTCTTC. This codes for CASSTLAGAYNEQFF.